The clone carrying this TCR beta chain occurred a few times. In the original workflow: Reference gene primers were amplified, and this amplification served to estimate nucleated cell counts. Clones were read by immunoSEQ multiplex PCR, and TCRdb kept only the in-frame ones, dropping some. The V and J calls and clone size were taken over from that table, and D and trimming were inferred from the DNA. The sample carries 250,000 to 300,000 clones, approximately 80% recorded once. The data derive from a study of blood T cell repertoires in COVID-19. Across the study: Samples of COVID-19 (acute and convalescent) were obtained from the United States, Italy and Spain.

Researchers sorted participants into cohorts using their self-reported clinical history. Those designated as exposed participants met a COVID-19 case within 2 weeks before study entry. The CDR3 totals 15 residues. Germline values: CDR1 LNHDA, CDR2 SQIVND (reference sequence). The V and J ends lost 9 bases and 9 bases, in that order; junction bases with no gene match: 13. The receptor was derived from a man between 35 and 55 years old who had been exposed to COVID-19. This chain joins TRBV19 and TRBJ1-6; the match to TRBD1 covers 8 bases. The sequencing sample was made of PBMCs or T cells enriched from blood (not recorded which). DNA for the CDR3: TGTGCCAGCTCAACGCAGCAGGGGGCGTCTTCACCCCTCCACTTT. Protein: CASSTQQGASSPLHF.